This T cell receptor beta chain was obtained from a study of T cells in Graves' hyperthyroidism and ophthalmopathy. Across the study: Peripheral blood specimens were obtained at initial diagnosis, prior to any treatment. Study-wide results and caveats: Most thyroid-expanded clonotypes above 0.001 were also found in blood.

This clonotype was counted many times. Its antigen is not identified. V shed 2 bases and J 6 bases; nucleotides not matched to a gene: 6. The CDR3 has 14 residues. Germline lookup yields CDR1 MDHEN and CDR2 SYDVKM. Absent ophthalmopathy progression within 18 months defined stable Graves' hyperthyroidism. Reasons for excluding patients were uncontrolled infection, other autoimmune disease, pregnancy or lactation. TCR beta CDR3 regions were amplified from RNA transcripts. A first-round RT-PCR of the TCR CDR3 used the HTBI primer set. MiXCR was run by TCRdb on the multiplex PCR reads, yielding one entry per CDR3 protein. Among a few hundred thousand distinct CDR3 sequences listed, approximately 20% were seen once.

Sequences were obtained from blood. The V gene is TRBV28, the J gene TRBJ1-1; 7 bases match TRBD1. The receptor comes from a man aged 40-55 years with Graves' hyperthyroidism. The DNA for the CDR3 is TGTGCCAGCAGTTTAGGAGGGGGCGCCGCTGAAGCTTTCTTT. This gives the protein CASSLGGGAAEAFF.